The clone carrying this T cell receptor (beta chain) was recorded many times. The data belong to a study of spatial heterogeneity in lung cancer. The CDR3 is 16 residues long. Losses at the gene ends were 7 bases for V and 1 base for J; bases not matched to a gene: 11. The germline V gene has CDR1 MNHEY and CDR2 SVGEGT. The time point denotes: sample taken at primary tumor resection. The authors sequenced whole RNA from tumor, nontumor lung or frozen PBMC without sorting. TCRdb reprocessed the 5' RACE reads via MiXCR and lists one record per CDR3 protein. The sample has 20,000 to 25,000 distinct CDR3 sequences; 4.6% are singletons.

The receptor was derived from a male donor with early-stage non-small cell lung cancer. The chain is built from TRBV6-2 or TRBV6-3 and TRBJ1-1; 8 bases agree with TRBD1. Sequencing was performed on PBMCs, taken at surgery. CDR3 DNA: TGTGCCAGCACCCACGACAGGGGCCTCCGGAACACTGAAGCTTTCTTT. The encoded protein is CASTHDRGLRNTEAFF.